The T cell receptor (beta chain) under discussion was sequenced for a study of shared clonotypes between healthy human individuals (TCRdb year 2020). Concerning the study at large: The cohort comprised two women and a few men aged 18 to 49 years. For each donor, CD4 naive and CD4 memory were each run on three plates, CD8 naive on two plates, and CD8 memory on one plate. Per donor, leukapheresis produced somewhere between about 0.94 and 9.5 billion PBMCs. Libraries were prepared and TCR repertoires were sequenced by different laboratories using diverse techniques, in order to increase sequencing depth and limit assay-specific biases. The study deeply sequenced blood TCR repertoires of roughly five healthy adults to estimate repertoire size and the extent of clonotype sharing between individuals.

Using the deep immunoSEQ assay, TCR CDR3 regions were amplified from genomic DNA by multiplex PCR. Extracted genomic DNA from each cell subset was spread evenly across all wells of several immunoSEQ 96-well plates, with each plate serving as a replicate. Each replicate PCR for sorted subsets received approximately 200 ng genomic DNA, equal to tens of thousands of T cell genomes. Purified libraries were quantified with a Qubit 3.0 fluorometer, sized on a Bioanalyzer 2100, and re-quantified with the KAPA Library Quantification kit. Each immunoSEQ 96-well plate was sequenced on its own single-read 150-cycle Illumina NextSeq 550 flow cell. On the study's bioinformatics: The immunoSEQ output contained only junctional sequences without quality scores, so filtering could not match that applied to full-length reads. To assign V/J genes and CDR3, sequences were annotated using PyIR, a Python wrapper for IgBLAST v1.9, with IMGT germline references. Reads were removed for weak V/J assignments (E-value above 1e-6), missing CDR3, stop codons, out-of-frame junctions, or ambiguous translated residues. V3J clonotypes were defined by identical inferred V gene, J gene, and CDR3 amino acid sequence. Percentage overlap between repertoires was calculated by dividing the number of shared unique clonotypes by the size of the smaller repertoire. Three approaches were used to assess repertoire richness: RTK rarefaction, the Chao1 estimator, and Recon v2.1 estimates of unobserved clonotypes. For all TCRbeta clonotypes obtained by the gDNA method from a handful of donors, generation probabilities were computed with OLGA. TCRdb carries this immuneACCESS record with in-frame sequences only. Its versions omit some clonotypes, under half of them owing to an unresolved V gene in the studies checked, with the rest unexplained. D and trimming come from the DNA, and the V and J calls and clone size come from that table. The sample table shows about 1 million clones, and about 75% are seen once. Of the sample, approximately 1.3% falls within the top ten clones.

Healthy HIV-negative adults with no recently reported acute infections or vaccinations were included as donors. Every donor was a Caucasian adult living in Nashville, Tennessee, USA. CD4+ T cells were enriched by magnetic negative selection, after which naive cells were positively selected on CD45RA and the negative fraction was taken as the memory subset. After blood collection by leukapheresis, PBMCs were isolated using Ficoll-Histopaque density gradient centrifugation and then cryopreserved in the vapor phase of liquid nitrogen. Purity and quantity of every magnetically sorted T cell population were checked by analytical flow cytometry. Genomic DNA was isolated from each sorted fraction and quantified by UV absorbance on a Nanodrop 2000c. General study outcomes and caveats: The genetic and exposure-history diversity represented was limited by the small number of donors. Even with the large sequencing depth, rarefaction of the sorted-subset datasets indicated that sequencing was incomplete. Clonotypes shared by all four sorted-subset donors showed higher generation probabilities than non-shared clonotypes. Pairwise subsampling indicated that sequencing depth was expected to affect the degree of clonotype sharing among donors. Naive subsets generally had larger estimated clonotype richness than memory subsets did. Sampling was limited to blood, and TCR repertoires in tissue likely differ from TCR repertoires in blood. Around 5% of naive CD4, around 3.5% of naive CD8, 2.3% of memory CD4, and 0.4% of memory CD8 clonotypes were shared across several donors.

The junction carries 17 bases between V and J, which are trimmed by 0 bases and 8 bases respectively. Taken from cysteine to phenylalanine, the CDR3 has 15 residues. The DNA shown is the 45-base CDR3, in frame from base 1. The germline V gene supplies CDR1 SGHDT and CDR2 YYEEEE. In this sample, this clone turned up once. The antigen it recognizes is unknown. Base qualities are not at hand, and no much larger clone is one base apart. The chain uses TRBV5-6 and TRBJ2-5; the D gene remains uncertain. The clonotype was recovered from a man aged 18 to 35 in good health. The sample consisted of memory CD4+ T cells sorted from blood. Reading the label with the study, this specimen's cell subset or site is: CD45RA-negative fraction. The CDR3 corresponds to CASSLASMTVFTQYF. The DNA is TGTGCCAGCAGCTTGGCCTCTATGACCGTGTTCACCCAGTACTTC.